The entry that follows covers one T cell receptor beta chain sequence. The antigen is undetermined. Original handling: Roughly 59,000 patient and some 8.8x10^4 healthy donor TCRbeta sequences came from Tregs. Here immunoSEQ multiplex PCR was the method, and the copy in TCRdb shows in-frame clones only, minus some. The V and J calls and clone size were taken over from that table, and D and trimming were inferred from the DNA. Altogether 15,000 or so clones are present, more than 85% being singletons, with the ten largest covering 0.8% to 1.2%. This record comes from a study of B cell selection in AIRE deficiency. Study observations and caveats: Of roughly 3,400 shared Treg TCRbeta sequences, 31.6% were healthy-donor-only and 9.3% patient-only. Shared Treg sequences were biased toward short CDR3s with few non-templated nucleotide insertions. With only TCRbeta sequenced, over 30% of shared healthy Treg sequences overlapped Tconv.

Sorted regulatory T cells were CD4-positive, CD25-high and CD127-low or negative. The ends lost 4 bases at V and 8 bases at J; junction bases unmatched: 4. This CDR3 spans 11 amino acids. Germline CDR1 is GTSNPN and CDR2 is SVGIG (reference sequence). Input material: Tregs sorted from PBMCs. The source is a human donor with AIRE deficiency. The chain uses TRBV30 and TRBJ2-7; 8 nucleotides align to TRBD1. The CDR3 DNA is TGTGCCTGGAAGGACAGGGAAAAGCAGTACTTC. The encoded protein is CAWKDREKQYF.